This T cell receptor (beta chain) was found in a study of blood T cell repertoires in COVID-19 (dated by TCRdb to the early 2020s). Context from the whole study: Samples from collaborators originated in the United States, Italy and Spain and spanned both the acute and convalescent phases of COVID-19. The material from the prospective study consisted of cDNA or gDNA derived from T cells, B-cell-depleted T cells, or PBMCs. Samples came from the ongoing ImmuneRACE study (first 160 participants) plus 1,254 subjects from 6 global collaborators. Sample metadata almost always included a de-identified subject ID, COVID-19 status, age in years and sex. The repertoires were made available in a free public database intended to serve as a resource for research on the immune response to SARS-CoV-2. Where HLA class I and class II types were available, the types were taken from metadata supplied by the sample provider, not from assay-based typing. The dataset comprised deeply sampled blood TCRbeta repertoires from subjects exposed to, actively infected with, or recovered from COVID-19.

The collaborating institutions used their own protocols to collect whole blood in K2EDTA tubes. For TCRbeta analysis, collaborator samples were shipped as frozen whole blood, as isolated PBMCs, or as DNA extracted from either sample type. TCRbeta CDR3 regions were amplified from genomic DNA by means of the immunoSEQ Assay, a bias-controlled multiplex PCR. Regarding the original processing steps: Nucleated cell counts per sample were estimated from amplification of reference gene primers within the assay. To quantify the absolute abundance of each unique TCRbeta CDR3 rearrangement, sequence reads were collapsed and filtered. For each sample, productive Simpson clonality was calculated as the square root of Simpson's diversity index over productive rearrangements. TCRdb retrieved this table from immuneACCESS and kept in-frame rearrangements only. Not all clones are present; in checked studies, unresolved V genes account for under half, and no reason is known for the remainder. The V and J calls and clone size are taken from that table; D and trimming were inferred from the DNA. The sample data list under 250,000 clones, and around 80% of these were observed just once. In total, the top ten clones hold around 7.9% of the sample.

CDR1 and CDR2 (SGHDN, FVKESK) derive from the germline V gene. From cysteine to phenylalanine, the CDR3 is 14 amino acids long. Only the CDR3 portion is preserved as DNA: 42 bases, with reading frame beginning at the first base. V was cut back by 2 bases and J by 1 base, leaving a gap of 9 bases between them. Study-level results and caveats: The amount of clinical and demographic metadata varied by source and participant and was provided uncurated.

As concerns this clone: This receptor's antigen is unknown. No base quality values were provided; no much bigger clone lies one nucleotide off.

This clonotype originated in a middle-aged man with active or convalescent COVID-19. The chain couples TRBV14 to TRBJ2-7, and TRBD2 may be the D gene, going by 6 matching bases. Sequences were obtained from peripheral blood. The base sequence is TGTGCCAGCAGCCAAATAGCGGTTTCCTACGAGCAGTACTTC. Translation gives CASSQIAVSYEQYF.